The sequence of this T cell receptor (beta chain) was determined in a study of CD8 T cells in ankylosing spondylitis. Study results and caveats: Disease-linked clones displayed a CD8+ phenotype and appeared relatively rarely in peripheral blood. In ankylosing spondylitis patients, matched synovial fluid reportedly showed significant enrichment of disease-linked clones. Seemingly characteristic of ankylosing spondylitis blood was a TCR beta motif consisting of about 8 highly homologous variants.

A quantitative 5'-RACE method, one with molecular barcodes, was used to make TCR beta libraries. Via MiXCR, TCRdb re-called the 5' RACE reads, giving one row per CDR3 protein. The table lists around 770,000 distinct CDR3 sequences, over 15% of them singletons. This clonotype occurred a few times. Its antigen is currently unknown. The CDR3 extends over 15 amino acids. Germline CDR1 is SGHAT and CDR2 is FQNNGV. The junction had 5 bases not matched to a gene; V was cut back by 2 bases and J by 3 bases. The receptor's source is a male donor with ankylosing spondylitis. The sequencing input was blood, either unsorted or a sorted T cell fraction (not recorded which). The J gene is TRBJ2-5, the V gene TRBV11-2; 8 bases map to TRBD1. The CDR3 here is CASSLLPGGKETQYF. The CDR3 region has the DNA TGTGCCAGCAGCTTACTGCCAGGGGGCAAAGAGACCCAGTACTTC.